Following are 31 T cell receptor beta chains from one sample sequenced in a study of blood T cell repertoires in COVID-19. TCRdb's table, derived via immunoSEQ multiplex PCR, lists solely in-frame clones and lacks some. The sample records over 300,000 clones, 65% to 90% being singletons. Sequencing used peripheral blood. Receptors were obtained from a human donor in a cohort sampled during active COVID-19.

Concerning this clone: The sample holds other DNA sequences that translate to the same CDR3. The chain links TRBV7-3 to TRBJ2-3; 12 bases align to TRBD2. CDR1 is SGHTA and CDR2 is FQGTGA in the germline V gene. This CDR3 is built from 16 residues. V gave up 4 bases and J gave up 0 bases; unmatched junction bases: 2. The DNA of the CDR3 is TGTGCCAGCAGCTCAGGACTAGCGGGGAGCACAGATACGCAGTATTTT. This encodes CASSSGLAGSTDTQYF. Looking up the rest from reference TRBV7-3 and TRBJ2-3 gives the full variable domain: GAGVSQTPSNKVTEKGKYVELRCDPISGHTALYWYRQSLGQGPEFLIYFQGTGAADDSGLPNDRFFAVRPEGSVSTLKIQRTERGDSAVYLCASSSGLAGSTDTQYFGPGTRLTVL.

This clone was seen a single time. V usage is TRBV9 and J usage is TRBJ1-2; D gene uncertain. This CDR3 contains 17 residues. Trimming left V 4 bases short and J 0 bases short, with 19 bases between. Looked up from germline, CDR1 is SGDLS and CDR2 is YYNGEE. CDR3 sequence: CASSPRRAPVANYGYTF. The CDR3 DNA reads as TGTGCCAGCAGCCCAAGGAGGGCTCCGGTAGCTAACTATGGCTACACCTTC.

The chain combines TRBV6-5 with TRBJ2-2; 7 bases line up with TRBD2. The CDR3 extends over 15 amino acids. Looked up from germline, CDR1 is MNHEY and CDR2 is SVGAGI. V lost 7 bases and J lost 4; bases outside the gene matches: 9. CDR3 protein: CASTRAGLRTGELFF. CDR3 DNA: TGTGCCAGCACCAGAGCGGGACTCCGCACCGGGGAGCTGTTTTTT.

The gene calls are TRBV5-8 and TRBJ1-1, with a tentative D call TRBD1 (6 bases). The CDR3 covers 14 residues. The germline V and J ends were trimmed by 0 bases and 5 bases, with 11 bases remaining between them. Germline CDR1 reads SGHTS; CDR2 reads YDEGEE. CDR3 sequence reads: CASSLAPRGTEAFF. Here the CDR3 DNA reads TGTGCCAGCAGCTTGGCCCCCAGGGGAACTGAAGCTTTCTTT.

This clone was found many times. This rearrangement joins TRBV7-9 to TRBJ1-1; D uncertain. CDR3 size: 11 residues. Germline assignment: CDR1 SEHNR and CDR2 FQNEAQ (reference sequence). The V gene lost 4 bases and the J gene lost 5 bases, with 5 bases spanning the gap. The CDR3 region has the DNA TGTGCCAGCAGCTCGGGAACTGAAGCTTTCTTT. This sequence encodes CASSSGTEAFF.

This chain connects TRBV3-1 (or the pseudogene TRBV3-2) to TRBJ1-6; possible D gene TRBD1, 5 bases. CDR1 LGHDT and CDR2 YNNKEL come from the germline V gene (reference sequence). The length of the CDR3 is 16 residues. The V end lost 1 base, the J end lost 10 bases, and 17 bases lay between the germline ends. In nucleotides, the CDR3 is TGTGCCAGCAGCCAAGGTAGACGGGGGAAAGTCTCACCCCTCCACTTT. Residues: CASSQGRRGKVSPLHF.

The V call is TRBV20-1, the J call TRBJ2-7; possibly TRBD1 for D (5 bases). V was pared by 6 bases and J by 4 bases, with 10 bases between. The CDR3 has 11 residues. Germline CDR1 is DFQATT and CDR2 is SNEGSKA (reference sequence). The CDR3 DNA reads TGCAGTGCGAAAGACAGTTACGAGCAGTACTTC. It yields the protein CSAKDSYEQYF.

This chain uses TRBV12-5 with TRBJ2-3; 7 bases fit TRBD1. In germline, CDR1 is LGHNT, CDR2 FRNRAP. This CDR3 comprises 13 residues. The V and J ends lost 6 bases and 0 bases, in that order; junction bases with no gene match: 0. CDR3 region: CASGDRSTDTQYF. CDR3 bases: TGTGCTAGTGGGGACAGGAGCACAGATACGCAGTATTTT. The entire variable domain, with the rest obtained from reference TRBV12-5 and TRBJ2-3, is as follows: DARVTQTPRHKVTEMGQEVTMRCQPILGHNTVFWYRQTMMQGLELLAYFRNRAPLDDSGMPKDRFSAEMPDATLATLKIQPSEPRDSAVYFCASGDRSTDTQYFGPGTRLTVL.

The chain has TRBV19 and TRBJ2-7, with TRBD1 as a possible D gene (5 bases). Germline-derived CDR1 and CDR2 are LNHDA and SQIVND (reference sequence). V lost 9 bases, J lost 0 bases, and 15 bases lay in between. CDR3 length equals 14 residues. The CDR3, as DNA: TGTGCCAGCAAGAGACAGCGAAACTCCTACGAGCAGTACTTC. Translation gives CASKRQRNSYEQYF.

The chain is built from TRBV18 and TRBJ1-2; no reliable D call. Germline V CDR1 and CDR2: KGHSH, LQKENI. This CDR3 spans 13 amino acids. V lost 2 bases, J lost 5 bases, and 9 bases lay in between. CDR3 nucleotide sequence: TGTGCCAGCTCACCATTACCGACATATGGCTACACCTTC. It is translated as CASSPLPTYGYTF.

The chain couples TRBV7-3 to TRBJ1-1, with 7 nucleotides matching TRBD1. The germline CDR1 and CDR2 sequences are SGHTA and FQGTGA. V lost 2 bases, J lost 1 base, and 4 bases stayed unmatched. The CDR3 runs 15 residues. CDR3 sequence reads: CASSLSGTENTEAFF. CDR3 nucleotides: TGTGCCAGCAGCTTATCGGGGACAGAGAACACTGAAGCTTTCTTT.

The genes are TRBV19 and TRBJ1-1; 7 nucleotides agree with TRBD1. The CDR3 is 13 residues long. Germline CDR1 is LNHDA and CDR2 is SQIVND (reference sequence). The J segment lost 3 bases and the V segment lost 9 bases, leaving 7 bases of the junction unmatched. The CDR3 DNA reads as TGTGCCAGCGCCGGGACAGCAGACACTGAAGCTTTCTTT. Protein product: CASAGTADTEAFF.

The CDR3 DNA follows: TGTGCCAGCAGCGTCAACGGGGAGCCCTATCAGCCCCAGCATTTT. Translation gives CASSVNGEPYQPQHF. This sequence joins TRBV9 and TRBJ1-5; D call uncertain. Looked up from germline, CDR1 is SGDLS and CDR2 is YYNGEE. The ends were cut back, 2 bases at V and 5 bases at J, with 14 bases in the middle. There are 15 residues in the CDR3.

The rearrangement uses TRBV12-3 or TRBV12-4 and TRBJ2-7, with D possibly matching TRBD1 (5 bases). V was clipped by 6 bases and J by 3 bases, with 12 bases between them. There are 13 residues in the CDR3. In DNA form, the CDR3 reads TGTGCCAGCAGCCGTAAACAGGACTACGAGCAGTACTTC. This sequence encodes CASSRKQDYEQYF.

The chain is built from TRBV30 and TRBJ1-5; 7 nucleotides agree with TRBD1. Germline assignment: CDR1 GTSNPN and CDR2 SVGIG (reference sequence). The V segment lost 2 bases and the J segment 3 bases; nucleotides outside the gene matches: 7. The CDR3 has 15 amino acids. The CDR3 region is CAWSQTTGPNQPQHF. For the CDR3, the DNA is TGTGCCTGGAGTCAAACGACAGGGCCCAATCAGCCCCAGCATTTT.

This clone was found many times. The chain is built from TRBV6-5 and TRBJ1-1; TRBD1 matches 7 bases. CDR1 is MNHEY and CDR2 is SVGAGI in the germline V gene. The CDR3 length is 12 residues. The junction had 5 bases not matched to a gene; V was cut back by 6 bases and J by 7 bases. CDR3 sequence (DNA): TGTGCCAGCAGGAGAACAGGGGTTGAAGCTTTCTTT. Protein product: CASRRTGVEAFF.

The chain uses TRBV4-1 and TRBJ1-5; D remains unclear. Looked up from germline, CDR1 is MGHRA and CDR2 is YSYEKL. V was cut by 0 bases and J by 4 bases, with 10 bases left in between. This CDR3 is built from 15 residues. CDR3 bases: TGCGCCAGCAGCCAAGAACCTGGAGGTAATCAGCCCCAGCATTTT. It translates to CASSQEPGGNQPQHF.

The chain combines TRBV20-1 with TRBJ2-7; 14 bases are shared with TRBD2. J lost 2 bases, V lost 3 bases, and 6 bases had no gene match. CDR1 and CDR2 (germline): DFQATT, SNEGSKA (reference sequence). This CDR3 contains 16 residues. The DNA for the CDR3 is TGCAGTGCTAGTGGGACTAGCGGGGGTATAACCTACGAGCAGTACTTC. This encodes CSASGTSGGITYEQYF.

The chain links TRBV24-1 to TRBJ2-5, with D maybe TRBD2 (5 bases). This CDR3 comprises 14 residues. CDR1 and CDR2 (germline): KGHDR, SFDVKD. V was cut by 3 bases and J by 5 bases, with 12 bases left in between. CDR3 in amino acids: CATSDPSRVETQYF. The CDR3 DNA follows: TGTGCCACCAGTGATCCGTCGAGGGTTGAGACCCAGTACTTC.

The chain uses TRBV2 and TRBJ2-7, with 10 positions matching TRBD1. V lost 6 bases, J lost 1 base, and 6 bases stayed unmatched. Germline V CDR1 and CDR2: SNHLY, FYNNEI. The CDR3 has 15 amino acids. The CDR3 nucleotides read TGTGCCAGCAGCACACCGGGACAGGGGTCCTACGAGCAGTACTTC. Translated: CASSTPGQGSYEQYF. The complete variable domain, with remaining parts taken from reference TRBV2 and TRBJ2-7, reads EPEVTQTPSHQVTQMGQEVILRCVPISNHLYFYWYRQILGQKVEFLVSFYNNEISEKSEIFDDQFSVERPDGSNFTLKIRSTKLEDSAMYFCASSTPGQGSYEQYFGPGTRLTVT.

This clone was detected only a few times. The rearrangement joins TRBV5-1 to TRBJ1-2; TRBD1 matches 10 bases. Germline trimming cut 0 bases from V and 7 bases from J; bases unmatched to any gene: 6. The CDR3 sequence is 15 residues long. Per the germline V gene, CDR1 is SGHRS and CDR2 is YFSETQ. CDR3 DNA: TGCGCCAGCAGCTTGGGTGGACAGGGGGGATTTGGCTACACCTTC. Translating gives CASSLGGQGGFGYTF.

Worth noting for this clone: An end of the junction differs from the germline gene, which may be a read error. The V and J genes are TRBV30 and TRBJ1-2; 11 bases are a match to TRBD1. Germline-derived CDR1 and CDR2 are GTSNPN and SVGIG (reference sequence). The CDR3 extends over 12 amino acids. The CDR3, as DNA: TGTGCCTGGAGTGTACAGGGGACAGGGGGGAACTTC. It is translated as CAWSVQGTGGNF.

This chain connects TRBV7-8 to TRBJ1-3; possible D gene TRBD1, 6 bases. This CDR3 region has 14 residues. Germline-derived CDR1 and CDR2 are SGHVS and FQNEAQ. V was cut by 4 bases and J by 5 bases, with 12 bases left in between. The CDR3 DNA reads TGTGCCAGCAGCTCGTCCCGGGACAGAAACACCATATATTTT. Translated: CASSSSRDRNTIYF.

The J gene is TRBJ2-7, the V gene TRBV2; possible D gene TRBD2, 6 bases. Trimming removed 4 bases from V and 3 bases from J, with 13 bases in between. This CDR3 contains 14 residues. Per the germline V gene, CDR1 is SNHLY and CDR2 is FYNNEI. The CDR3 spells CASSVGGKNYEQYF. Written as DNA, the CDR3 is TGTGCCAGCAGTGTGGGGGGTAAAAACTACGAGCAGTACTTC.

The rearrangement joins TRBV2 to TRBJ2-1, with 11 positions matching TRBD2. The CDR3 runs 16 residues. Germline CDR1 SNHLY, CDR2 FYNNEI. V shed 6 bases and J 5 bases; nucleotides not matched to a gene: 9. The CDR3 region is CASRRIAGGAHNEQFF. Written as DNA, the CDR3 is TGTGCCAGCAGAAGAATAGCGGGGGGGGCCCACAATGAGCAGTTCTTC. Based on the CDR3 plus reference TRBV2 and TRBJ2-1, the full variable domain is EPEVTQTPSHQVTQMGQEVILRCVPISNHLYFYWYRQILGQKVEFLVSFYNNEISEKSEIFDDQFSVERPDGSNFTLKIRSTKLEDSAMYFCASRRIAGGAHNEQFFGPGTRLTVL.

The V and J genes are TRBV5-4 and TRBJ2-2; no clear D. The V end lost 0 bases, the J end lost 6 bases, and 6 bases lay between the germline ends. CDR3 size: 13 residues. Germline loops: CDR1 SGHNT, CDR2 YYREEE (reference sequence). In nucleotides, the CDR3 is TGTGCCAGCAGCTTGGAAGCACCCGGGGAGCTGTTTTTT. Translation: CASSLEAPGELFF. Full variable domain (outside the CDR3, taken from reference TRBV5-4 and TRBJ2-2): ETGVTQSPTHLIKTRGQQVTLRCSSQSGHNTVSWYQQALGQGPQFIFQYYREEENGRGNFPPRFSGLQFPNYSSELNVNALELDDSALYLCASSLEAPGELFFGEGSRLTVL.

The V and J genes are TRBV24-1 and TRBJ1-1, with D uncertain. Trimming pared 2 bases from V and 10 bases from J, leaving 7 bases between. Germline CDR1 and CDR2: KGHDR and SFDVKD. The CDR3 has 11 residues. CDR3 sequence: CATSDSLRAFF. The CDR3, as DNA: TGTGCCACCAGTGATTCTTTGAGAGCTTTCTTT.

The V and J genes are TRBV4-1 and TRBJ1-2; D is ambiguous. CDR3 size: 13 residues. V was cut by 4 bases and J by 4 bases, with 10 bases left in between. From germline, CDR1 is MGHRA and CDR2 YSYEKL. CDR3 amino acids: CASSLQVSYGYTF. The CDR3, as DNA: TGCGCCAGCAGCCTCCAGGTATCCTATGGCTACACCTTC.

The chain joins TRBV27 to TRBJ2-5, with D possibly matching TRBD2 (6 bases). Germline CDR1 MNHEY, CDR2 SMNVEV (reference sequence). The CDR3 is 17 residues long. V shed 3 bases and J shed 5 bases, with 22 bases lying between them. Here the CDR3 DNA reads TGTGCCAGCAGTTTGCGGCGGGGTGAACGGTTGGTGGAGACCCAGTACTTC. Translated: CASSLRRGERLVETQYF.

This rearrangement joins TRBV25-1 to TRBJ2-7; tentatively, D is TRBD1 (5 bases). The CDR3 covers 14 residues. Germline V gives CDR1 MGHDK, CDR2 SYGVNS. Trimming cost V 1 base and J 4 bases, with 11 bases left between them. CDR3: CASSESAGNYEQYF. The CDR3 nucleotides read TGTGCCAGCAGTGAATCGGCAGGGAATTACGAGCAGTACTTC.

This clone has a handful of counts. CDR3 loop: CASSQGDREAEAFF. DNA for the CDR3: TGTGCCAGCAGCCAAGGAGACAGGGAGGCTGAAGCTTTCTTT. This chain joins TRBV4-2 and TRBJ1-1, with 7 positions matching TRBD1. This CDR3 has 14 amino acids. Unmatched junction bases numbered 5, after V lost 1 base and J lost 6 bases. Germline CDR1 is LGHNA and CDR2 is YNFKEQ.